The text below deals with one T cell receptor beta chain. Antigen unknown. It was with 60 Vbeta and 13 Jbeta primers that the PCR ran. Some clones are missing from TCRdb's copy, which holds only in-frame ones; the method was immunoSEQ multiplex PCR. The table records 150,000 to 200,000 clones, approximately 80% of them present only once. The data are from a study of cytomegalovirus exposure and HLA in healthy donors. On the study more broadly: Of several hundred genotyped donors, roughly 76% grouped in the Caucasian-associated ancestry cluster.

V dropped 5 bases and J dropped 4 bases, with 9 bases sitting between them. The germline gives CDR1 MNHNS, CDR2 SASEGT. The CDR3 contains 13 residues. General study results and limits: Certain sequence variants were highly shared and formed a cluster, and this cluster was likely a sequencing artifact. Among TCR beta chains of equal frequency, HLA-associated ones were more clonally expanded in a later analysis.

The TCR originated in a male donor in good health and CMV-seronegative. The chain employs TRBV6-1 and TRBJ1-3; no clear D gene. Specimen: PBMCs. The CDR3 sequence is CASSRGTGNTIYF. The DNA of the CDR3 is TGTGCCAGCAGTCGGGGTACCGGAAACACCATATATTTT.